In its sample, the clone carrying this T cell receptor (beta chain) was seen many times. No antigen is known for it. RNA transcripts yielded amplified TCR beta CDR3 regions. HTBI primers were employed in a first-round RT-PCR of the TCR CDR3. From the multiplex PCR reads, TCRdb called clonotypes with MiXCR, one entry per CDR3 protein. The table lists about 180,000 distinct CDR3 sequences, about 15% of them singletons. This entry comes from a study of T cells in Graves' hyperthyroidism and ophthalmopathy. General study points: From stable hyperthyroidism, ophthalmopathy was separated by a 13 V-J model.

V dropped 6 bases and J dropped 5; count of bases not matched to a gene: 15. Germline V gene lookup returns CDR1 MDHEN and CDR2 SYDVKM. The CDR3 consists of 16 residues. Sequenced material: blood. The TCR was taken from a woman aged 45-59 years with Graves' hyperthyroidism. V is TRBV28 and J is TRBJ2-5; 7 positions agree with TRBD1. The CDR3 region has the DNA TGTGCCAGCAGACCGACAGGGAGCACCCGTAGGGAGACCCAGTACTTC. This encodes CASRPTGSTRRETQYF.